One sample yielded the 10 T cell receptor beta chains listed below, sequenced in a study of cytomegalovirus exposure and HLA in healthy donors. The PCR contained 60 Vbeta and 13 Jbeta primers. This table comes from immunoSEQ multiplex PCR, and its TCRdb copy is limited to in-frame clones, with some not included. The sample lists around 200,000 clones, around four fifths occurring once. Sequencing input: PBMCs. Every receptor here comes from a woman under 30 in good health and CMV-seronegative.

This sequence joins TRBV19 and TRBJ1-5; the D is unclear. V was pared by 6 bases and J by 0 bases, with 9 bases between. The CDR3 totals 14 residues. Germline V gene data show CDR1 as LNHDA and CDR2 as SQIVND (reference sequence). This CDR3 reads CASRSKYSNQPQHF. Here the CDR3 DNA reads TGTGCCAGTAGGAGCAAATATAGCAATCAGCCCCAGCATTTT.

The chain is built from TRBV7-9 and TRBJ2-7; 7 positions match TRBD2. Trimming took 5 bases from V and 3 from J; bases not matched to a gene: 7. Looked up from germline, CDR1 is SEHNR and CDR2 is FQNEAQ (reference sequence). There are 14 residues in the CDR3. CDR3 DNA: TGTGCCAGCAGCCTGGAGGTAGCGGGCTACGAGCAGTACTTC. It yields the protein CASSLEVAGYEQYF.

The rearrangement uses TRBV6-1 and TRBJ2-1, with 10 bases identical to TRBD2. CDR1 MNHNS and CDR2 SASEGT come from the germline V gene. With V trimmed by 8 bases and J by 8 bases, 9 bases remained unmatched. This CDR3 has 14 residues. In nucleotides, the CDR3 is TGTGCCAGCTCACAACCGGGACTAGCGTATGAGCAGTTCTTC. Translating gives CASSQPGLAYEQFF.

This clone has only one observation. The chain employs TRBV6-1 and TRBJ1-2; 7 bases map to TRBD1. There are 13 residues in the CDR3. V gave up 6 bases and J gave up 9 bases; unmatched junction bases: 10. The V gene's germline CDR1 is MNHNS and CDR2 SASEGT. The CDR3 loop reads CASRETGRARYTF. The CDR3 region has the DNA TGTGCCAGCAGAGAGACAGGGAGAGCGCGCTACACCTTC.

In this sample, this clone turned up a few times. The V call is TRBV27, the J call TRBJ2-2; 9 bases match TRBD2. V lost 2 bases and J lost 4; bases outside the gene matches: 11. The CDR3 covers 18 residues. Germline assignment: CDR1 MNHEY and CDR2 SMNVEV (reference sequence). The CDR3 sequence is CASSLEVAGVLGTGELFF. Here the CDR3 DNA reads TGTGCCAGCAGTTTAGAGGTAGCGGGAGTCCTAGGCACCGGGGAGCTGTTTTTT.

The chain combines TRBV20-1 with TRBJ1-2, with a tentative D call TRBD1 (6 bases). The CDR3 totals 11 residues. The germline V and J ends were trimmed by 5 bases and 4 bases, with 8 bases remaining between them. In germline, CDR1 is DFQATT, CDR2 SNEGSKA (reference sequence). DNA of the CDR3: TGCAGTGCTGAGACAGGCTATGGCTACACCTTC. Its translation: CSAETGYGYTF.

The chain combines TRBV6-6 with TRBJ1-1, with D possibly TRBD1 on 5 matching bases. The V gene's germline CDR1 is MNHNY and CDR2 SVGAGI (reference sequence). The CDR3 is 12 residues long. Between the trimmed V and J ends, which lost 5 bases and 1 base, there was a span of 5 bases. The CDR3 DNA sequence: TGTGCCAGCAGTGACAGGAACACTGAAGCTTTCTTT. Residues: CASSDRNTEAFF.

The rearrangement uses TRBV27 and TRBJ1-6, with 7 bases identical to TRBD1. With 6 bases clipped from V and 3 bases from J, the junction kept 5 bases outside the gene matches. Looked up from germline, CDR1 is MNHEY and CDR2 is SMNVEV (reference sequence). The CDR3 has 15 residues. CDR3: CASSLRDSYNSPLHF. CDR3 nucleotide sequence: TGTGCCAGCAGCCTCCGGGACAGCTATAATTCACCCCTCCACTTT.

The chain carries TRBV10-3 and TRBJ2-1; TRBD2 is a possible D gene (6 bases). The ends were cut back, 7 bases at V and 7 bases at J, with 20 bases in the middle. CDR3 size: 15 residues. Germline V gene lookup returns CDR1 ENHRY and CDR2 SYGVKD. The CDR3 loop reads CAITDPSGTLNEQFF. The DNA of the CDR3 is TGTGCCATCACCGACCCGTCCGGGACTCTGAATGAGCAGTTCTTC.

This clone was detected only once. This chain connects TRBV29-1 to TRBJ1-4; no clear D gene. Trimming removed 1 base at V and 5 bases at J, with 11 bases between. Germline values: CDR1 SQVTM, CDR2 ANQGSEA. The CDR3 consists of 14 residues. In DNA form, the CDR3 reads TGCAGCGTTGAAGGGCCACCAGTAAATGAAAAACTGTTTTTT. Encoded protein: CSVEGPPVNEKLFF. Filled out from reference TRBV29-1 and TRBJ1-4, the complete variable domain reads SAVISQKPSRDICQRGTSLTIQCQVDSQVTMMFWYRQQPGQSLTLIATANQGSEATYESGFVIDKFPISRPNLTFSTLTVSNMSPEDSSIYLCSVEGPPVNEKLFFGSGTQLSVL.